The source of this TCR beta chain is a study of blood T cell repertoires in COVID-19. About the research overall: Acute and convalescent COVID-19 specimens originated in the United States, Italy and Spain. PBMCs, B-cell-depleted T cells, or T cells were the source of the cDNA or gDNA that made up the material.

In the source study's methods: Nucleated cell number was recorded as an estimate derived from reference gene primer amplification. Method: immunoSEQ multiplex PCR; TCRdb's copy keeps in-frame clones and lacks some. V and J calls and clone size are as listed in that table; D and trimming were resolved from the DNA. The sample contains roughly 86,000 clones, around 87% of which appear only once. V shed 7 bases, J shed 5 bases, and the junction held 8 bases outside the gene matches. CDR1 and CDR2 from the germline V gene are MNHEY and SVGAGI. The CDR3 loop spans 13 amino acids. V is TRBV6-5 and J is TRBJ2-7; 7 bases agree with TRBD1. The receptor comes from a man aged 35 to 55 with acute or convalescent COVID-19. The sequenced sample was peripheral blood. This CDR3 reads CASKGAPRNEQYF. The CDR3 DNA reads TGTGCCAGCAAGGGGGCCCCACGGAACGAGCAGTACTTC.